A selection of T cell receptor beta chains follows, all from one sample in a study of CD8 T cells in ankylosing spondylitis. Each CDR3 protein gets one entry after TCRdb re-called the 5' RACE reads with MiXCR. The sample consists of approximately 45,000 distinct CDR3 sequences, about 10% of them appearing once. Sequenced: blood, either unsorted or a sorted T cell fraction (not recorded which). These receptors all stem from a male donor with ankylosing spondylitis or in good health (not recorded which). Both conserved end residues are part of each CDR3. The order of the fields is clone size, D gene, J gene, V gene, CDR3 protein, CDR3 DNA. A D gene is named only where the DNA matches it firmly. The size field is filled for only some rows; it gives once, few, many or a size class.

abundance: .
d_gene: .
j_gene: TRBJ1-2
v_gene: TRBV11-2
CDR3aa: CASSLVQGRSGYTF
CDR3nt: TGTGCCAGCAGCTTAGTCCAGGGGCGGAGTGGCTACACCTTC

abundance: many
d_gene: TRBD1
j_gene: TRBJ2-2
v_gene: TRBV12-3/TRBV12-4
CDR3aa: CASSLGQGTTGELFF
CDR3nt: TGTGCCAGCAGTTTGGGACAGGGGACCACCGGGGAGCTGTTTTTT

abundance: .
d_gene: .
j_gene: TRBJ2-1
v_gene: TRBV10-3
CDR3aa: CAIRGKYGDEQFF
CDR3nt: TGTGCCATCAGGGGGAAATACGGGGACGAGCAGTTCTTC

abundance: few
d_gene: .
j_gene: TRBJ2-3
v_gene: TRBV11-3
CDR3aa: CASSDGRGATDTQYF
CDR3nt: TGTGCCAGCAGCGACGGGCGGGGAGCCACAGATACGCAGTATTTT

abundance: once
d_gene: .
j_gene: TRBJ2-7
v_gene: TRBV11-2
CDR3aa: CASSRNYEQHF
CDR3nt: TGTGCCAGCAGTCGGAACTACGAGCAGCACTTC

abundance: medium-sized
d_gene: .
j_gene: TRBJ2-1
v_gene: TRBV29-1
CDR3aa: CSVRHPMENEQFF
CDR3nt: TGCAGCGTACGACACCCCATGGAAAATGAGCAGTTCTTC

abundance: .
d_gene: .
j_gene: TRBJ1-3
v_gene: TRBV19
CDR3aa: CASSVRISGNTIYF
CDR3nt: TGTGCCAGTAGTGTGCGGATATCTGGAAACACCATATATTTT

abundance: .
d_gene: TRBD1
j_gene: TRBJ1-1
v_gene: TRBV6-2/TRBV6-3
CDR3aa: CASSYPPGQGATEAFF
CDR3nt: TGTGCCAGCAGTTACCCACCAGGACAGGGGGCCACTGAAGCTTTCTTT

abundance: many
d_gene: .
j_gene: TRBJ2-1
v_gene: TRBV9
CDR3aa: CASSVGLGPLEQFF
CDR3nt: TGTGCCAGCAGCGTAGGTCTTGGCCCCCTTGAGCAGTTCTTC

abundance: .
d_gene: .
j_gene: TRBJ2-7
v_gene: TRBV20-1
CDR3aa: CSARVGGVPYEQYF
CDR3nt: TGCAGTGCTAGAGTCGGAGGGGTTCCCTACGAGCAGTACTTC

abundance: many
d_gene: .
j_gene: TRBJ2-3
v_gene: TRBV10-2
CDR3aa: CASSESRGADTQYF
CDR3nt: TGCGCCAGCAGTGAGTCGAGGGGCGCAGATACGCAGTATTTT

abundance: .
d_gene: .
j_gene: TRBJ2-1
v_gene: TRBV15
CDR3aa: CATGTYGTSYNEQFF
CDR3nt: TGTGCCACCGGAACCTACGGGACATCCTACAATGAGCAGTTCTTC

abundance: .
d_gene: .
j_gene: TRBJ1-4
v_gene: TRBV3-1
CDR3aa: CASSQAGGNEKLFF
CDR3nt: TGTGCCAGCAGCCAAGCGGGCGGTAATGAAAAACTGTTTTTT

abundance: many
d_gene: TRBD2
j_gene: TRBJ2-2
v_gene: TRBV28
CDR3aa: CASSPVVAGTGELFF
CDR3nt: TGTGCCAGCAGCCCGGTGGTAGCGGGGACCGGGGAGCTGTTTTTT

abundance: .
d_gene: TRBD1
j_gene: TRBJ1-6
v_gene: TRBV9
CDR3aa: CASSVPGTELHF
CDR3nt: TGTGCCAGCAGCGTTCCAGGGACAGAGCTCCACTTT

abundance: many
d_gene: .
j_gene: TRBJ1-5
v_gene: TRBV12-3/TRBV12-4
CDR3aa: CASSSPGLGETNQPQHF
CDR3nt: TGTGCCAGCAGTTCTCCCGGGTTGGGGGAGACAAATCAGCCCCAGCATTTT

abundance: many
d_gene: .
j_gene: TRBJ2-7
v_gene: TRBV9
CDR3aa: CASSPGTAVKYEQYF
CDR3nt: TGTGCCAGCAGCCCGGGGACGGCTGTAAAATACGAGCAGTACTTC

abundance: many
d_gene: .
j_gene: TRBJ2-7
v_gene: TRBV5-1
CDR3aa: CASSTRAGSGKLQYF
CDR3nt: TGCGCCAGCAGCACACGGGCGGGGTCTGGAAAGTTGCAGTACTTC

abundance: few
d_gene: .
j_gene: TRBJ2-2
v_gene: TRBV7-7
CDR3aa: CASSLTTGASILGELFF
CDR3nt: TGTGCCAGCAGCCTTACCACCGGGGCCTCTATTTTGGGGGAGCTGTTTTTT

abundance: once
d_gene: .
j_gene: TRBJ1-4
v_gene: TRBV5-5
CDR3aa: CASSLWDREKLFF
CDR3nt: TGTGCCAGCAGCTTGTGGGACCGTGAAAAACTGTTTTTT

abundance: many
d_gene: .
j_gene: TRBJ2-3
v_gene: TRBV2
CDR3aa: CASSEARAAVKYF
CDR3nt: TGTGCCAGCAGTGAAGCGAGGGCAGCGGTCAAGTATTTT

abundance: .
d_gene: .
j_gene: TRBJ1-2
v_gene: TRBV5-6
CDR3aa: CASRVIGADYGYTF
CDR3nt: TGTGCCAGCAGGGTGATCGGGGCGGACTATGGCTACACCTTC

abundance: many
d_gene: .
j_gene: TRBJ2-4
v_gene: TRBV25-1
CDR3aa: CASSESMGPALAKNIQYF
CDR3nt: TGTGCCAGCAGTGAATCAATGGGGCCAGCCTTAGCCAAAAACATTCAGTACTTC

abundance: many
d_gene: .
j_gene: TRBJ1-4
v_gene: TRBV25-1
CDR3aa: CASSDPRTAYGKLFF
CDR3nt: TGTGCCAGCAGTGACCCCAGGACCGCGTATGGAAAACTGTTTTTT

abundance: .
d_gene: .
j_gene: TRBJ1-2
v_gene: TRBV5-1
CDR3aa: CASSEVVAGTYGYTF
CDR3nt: TGCGCCAGCAGCGAGGTGGTAGCGGGAACGTATGGCTACACCTTC

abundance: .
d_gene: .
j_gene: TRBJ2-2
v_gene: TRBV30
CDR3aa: CAWRQLINTGELFF
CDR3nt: TGTGCCTGGAGACAGTTGATAAACACCGGGGAGCTGTTTTTT

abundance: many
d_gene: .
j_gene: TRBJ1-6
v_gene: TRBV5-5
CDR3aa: CASSFNKSLYNSPLHF
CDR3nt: TGTGCCAGCAGCTTCAACAAGTCCCTCTATAATTCACCCCTCCACTTT

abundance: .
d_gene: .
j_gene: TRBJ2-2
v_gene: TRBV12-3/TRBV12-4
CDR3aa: CASRRANTGELFF
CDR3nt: TGTGCCAGCAGAAGGGCGAACACCGGGGAGCTGTTTTTT

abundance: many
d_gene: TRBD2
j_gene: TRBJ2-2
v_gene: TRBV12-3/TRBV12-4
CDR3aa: CASRRGLAGGTGELFF
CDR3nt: TGTGCCAGCAGGCGGGGACTAGCGGGGGGCACCGGGGAGCTGTTTTTT

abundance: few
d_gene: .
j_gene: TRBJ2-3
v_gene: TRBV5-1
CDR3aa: CASSPGLTLDTQYF
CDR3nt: TGCGCCAGCAGCCCCGGACTAACCCTAGATACGCAGTATTTT

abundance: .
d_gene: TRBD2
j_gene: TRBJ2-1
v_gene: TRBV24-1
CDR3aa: CATSLRTSGDPGEQFF
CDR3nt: TGTGCCACCAGCCTCAGGACTAGCGGGGACCCAGGGGAGCAGTTCTTC

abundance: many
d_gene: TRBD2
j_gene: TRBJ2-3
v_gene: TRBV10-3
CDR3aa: CAISAGLAGTDTQYF
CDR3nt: TGTGCCATCAGTGCGGGACTAGCGGGCACAGATACGCAGTATTTT

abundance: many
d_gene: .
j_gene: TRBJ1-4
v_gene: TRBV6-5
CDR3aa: CASSYYGLGEKLFF
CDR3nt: TGTGCCAGCAGTTACTATGGGCTTGGGGAAAAACTGTTTTTT

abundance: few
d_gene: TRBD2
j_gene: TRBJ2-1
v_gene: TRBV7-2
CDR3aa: CASSLGLAGGDEQFF
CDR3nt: TGTGCCAGCAGCTTGGGACTAGCGGGGGGAGATGAGCAGTTCTTC

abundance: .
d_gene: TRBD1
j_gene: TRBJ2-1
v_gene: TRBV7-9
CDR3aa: CACSGSTGGWGEQFF
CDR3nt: TGTGCCTGCAGCGGGTCGACAGGGGGCTGGGGTGAGCAGTTCTTC

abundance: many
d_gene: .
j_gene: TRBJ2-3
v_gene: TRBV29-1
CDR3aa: CSVTAAGSDTQYF
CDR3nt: TGCAGCGTAACGGCGGCAGGCTCAGATACGCAGTATTTT

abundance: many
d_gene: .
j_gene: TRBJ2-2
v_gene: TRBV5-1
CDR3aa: CASSPSPSQGANTGELFF
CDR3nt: TGCGCCAGCAGCCCCAGCCCCAGCCAGGGAGCGAACACCGGGGAGCTGTTTTTT

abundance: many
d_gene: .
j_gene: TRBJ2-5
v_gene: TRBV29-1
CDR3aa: CSVGVNREETQYF
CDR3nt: TGCAGCGTTGGAGTGAACAGGGAAGAGACCCAGTACTTC

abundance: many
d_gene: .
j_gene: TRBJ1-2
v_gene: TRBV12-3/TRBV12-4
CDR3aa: CASSASMSRGYTF
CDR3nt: TGTGCCAGCAGTGCCAGCATGTCTAGGGGCTACACCTTC

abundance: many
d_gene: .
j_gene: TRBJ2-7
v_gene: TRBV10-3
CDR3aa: CAISESRGIEQYF
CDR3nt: TGTGCCATCAGTGAGTCTCGGGGCATCGAGCAGTACTTC

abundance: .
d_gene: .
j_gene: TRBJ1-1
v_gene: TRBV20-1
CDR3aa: CSASQRGTEAFF
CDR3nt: TGCAGTGCTAGCCAGAGAGGGACTGAAGCTTTCTTT

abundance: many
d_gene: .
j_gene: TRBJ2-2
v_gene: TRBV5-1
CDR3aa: CASSSPVGGELFF
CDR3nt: TGCGCCAGCAGCAGCCCTGTCGGCGGGGAGCTGTTTTTT

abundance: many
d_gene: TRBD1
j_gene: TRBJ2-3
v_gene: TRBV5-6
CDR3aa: CASSLYRGYTDTQYF
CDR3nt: TGTGCCAGCAGCCTTTACAGGGGCTACACAGATACGCAGTATTTT

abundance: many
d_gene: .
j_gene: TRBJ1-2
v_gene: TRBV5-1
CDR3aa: CASSLDTGRGYTF
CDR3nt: TGCGCCAGCAGCTTGGACACAGGACGTGGCTACACCTTC

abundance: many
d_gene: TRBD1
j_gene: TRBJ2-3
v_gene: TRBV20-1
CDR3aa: CSARDPGGRGTDTQYF
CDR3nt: TGCAGTGCTAGAGATCCAGGGGGCCGGGGCACAGATACGCAGTATTTT

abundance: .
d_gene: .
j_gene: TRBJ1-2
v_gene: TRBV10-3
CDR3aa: CAISVRTDDGYTF
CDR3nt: TGTGCCATCAGTGTCCGGACGGACGATGGCTACACCTTC

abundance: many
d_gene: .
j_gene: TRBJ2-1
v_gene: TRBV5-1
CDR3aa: CASSLGGTPYNEQFF
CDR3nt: TGCGCCAGCAGCTTGGGTGGAACGCCCTACAATGAGCAGTTCTTC

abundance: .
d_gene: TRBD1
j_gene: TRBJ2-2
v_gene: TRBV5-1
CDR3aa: CASSALPGTGDGELFF
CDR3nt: TGCGCCAGCAGCGCATTACCCGGGACAGGGGACGGGGAGCTGTTTTTT

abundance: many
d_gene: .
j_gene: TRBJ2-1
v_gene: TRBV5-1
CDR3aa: CASSQGLLGYNEQFF
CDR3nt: TGCGCCAGCAGCCAGGGACTTCTGGGGTACAATGAGCAGTTCTTC

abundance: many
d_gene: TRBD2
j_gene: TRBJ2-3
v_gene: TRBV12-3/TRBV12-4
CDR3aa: CASSAGLAGTYF
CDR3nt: TGTGCCAGCAGTGCCGGACTAGCGGGGACGTATTTT

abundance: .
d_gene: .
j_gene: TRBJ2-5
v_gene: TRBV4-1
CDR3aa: CASSQGGSRRETQYF
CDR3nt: TGCGCCAGCAGCCAAGGGGGCTCCAGAAGAGAGACCCAGTACTTC

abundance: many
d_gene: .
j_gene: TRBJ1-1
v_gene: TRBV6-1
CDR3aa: CASSGRTENTEAFF
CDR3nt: TGTGCCAGCAGTGGGAGGACAGAGAACACTGAAGCTTTCTTT

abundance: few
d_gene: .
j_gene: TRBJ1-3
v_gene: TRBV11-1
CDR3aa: CASSGTGGIGNTIYF
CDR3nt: TGTGCCAGCAGCGGAACCGGAGGTATCGGAAACACCATATATTTT

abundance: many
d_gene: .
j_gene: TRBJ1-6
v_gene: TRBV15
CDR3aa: CATSRDLRAGLHF
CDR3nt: TGTGCCACCAGCAGAGATCTTAGGGCAGGGCTCCACTTT

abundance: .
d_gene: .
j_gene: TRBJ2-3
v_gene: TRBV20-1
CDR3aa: CSARAVADTQYF
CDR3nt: TGCAGTGCTAGAGCAGTAGCAGATACGCAGTATTTT

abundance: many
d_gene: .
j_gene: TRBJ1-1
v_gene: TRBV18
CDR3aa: CASSPRGDTPGTEAFF
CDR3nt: TGTGCCAGCTCACCAAGAGGGGACACCCCGGGCACTGAAGCTTTCTTT